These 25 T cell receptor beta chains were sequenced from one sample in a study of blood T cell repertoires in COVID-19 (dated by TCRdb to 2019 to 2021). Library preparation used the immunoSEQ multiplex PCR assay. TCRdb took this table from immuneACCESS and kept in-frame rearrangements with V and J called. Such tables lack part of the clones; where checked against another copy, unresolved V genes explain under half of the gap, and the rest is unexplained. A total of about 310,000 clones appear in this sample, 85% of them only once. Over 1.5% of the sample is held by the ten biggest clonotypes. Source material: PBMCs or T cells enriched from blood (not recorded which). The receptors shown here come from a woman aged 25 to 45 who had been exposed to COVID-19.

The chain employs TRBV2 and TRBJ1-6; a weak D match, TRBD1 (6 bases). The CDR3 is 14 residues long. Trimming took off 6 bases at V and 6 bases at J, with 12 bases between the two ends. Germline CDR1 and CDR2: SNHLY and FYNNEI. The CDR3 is CASRETGANSPLHF. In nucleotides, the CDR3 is TGTGCCAGCAGGGAGACAGGCGCTAATTCACCCCTCCACTTT. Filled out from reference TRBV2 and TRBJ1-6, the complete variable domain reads EPEVTQTPSHQVTQMGQEVILRCVPISNHLYFYWYRQILGQKVEFLVSFYNNEISEKSEIFDDQFSVERPDGSNFTLKIRSTKLEDSAMYFCASRETGANSPLHFGNGTRLTVT.

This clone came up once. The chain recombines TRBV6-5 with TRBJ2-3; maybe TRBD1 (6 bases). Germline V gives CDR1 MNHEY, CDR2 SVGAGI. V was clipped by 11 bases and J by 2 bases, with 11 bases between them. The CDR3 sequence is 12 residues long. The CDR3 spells CAAGVVTDTQYF. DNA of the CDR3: TGTGCCGCAGGGGTGGTCACAGATACGCAGTATTTT.

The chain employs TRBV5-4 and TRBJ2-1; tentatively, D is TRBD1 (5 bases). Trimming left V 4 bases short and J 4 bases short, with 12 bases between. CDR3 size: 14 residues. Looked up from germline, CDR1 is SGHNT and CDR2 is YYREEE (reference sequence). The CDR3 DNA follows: TGTGCCAGCAGCCACGAGACAGTATACAATGAGCAGTTCTTC. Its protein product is CASSHETVYNEQFF.

The CDR3 coding sequence is TGTGCCAGCAGCCGGGACAGAAGCTACGAGCAGTACTTC. Protein sequence: CASSRDRSYEQYF. The chain joins TRBV14 to TRBJ2-7; TRBD1 matches 7 bases. The germline V gene has CDR1 SGHDN and CDR2 FVKESK. The ends lost 4 bases at V and 3 bases at J; junction bases unmatched: 3. The CDR3 covers 13 residues.

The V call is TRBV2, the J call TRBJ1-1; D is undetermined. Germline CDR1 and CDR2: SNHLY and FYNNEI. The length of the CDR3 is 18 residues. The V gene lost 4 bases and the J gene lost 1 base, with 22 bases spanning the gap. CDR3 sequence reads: CASSVFRPSGLGNTEAFF. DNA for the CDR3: TGTGCCAGCAGTGTCTTCCGCCCTAGTGGCCTGGGGAACACTGAAGCTTTCTTT.

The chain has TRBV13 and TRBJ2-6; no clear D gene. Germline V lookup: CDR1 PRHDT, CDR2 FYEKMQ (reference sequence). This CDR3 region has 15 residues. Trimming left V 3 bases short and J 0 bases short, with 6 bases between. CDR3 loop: CASSLYTSGANVLTF. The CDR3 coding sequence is TGTGCCAGCAGCTTGTACACCTCTGGGGCCAACGTCCTGACTTTC.

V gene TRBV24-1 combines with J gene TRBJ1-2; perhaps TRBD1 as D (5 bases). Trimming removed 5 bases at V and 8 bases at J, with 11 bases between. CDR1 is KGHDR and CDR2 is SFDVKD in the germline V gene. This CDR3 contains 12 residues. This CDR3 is CATSVRGGGYTF. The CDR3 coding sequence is TGTGCCACCAGTGTCCGGGGGGGAGGCTACACCTTC.

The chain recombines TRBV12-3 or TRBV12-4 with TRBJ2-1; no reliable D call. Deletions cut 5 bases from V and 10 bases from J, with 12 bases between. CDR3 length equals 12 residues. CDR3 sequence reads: CASSPHYAEQFF. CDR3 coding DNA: TGTGCCAGCAGTCCCCACTATGCCGAGCAGTTCTTC.

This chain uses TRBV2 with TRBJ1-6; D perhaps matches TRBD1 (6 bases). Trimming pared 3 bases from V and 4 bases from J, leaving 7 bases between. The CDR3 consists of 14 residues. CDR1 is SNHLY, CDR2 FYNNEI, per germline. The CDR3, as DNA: TGTGCCAGCAGTGAGGACAGATATAATTCACCCCTCCACTTT. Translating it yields CASSEDRYNSPLHF. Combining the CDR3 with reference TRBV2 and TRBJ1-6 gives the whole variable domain EPEVTQTPSHQVTQMGQEVILRCVPISNHLYFYWYRQILGQKVEFLVSFYNNEISEKSEIFDDQFSVERPDGSNFTLKIRSTKLEDSAMYFCASSEDRYNSPLHFGNGTRLTVT.

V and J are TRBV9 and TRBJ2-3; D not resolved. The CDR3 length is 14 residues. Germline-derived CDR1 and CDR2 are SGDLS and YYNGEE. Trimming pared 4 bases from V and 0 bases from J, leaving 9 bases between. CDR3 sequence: CASSPLTSTDTQYF. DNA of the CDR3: TGTGCCAGCAGCCCACTAACTAGCACAGATACGCAGTATTTT. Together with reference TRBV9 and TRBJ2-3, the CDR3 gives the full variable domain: DSGVTQTPKHLITATGQRVTLRCSPRSGDLSVYWYQQSLDQGLQFLIQYYNGEERAKGNILERFSAQQFPDLHSELNLSSLELGDSALYFCASSPLTSTDTQYFGPGTRLTVL.

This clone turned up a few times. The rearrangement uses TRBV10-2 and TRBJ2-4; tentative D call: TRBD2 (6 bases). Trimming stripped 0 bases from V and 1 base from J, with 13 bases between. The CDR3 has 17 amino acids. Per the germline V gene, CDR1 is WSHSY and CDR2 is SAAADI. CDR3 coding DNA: TGCGCCAGCAGTGAGTCGGGATTCGGAGGGGCCAAAAACATTCAGTACTTC. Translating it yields CASSESGFGGAKNIQYF.

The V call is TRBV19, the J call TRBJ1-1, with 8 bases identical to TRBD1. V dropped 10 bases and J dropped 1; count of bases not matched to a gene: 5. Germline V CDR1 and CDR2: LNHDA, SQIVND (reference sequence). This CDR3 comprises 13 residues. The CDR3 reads CATTGVPNTEAFF. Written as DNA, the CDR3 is TGTGCCACGACAGGGGTTCCGAACACTGAAGCTTTCTTT.

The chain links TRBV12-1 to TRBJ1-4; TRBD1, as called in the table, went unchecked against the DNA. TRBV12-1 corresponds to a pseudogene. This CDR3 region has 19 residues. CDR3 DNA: TGTGCCAGCAGCTTTGTAGAGGACAGGAGGAGGTCAACTAATGAAAAACTGTTTTTT. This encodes CASSFVEDRRRSTNEKLFF.

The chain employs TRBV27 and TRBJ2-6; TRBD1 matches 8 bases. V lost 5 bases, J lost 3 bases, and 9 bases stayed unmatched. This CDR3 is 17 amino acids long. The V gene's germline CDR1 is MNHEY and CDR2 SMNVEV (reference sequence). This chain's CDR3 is CASSTTGVLYGANVLTF. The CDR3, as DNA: TGTGCCAGCAGTACGACAGGGGTATTATATGGGGCCAACGTCCTGACTTTC.

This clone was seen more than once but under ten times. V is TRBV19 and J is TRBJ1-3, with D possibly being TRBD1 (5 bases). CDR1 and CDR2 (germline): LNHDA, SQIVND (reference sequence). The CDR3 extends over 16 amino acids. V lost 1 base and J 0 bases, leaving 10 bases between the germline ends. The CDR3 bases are TGTGCCAGTAGTATAGGGGACTCCTACTCTGGAAACACCATATATTTT. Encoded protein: CASSIGDSYSGNTIYF. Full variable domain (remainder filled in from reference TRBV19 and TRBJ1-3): DGGITQSPKYLFRKEGQNVTLSCEQNLNHDAMYWYRQDPGQGLRLIYYSQIVNDFQKGDIAEGYSVSREKKESFPLTVTSAQKNPTAFYLCASSIGDSYSGNTIYFGEGSWLTVV.

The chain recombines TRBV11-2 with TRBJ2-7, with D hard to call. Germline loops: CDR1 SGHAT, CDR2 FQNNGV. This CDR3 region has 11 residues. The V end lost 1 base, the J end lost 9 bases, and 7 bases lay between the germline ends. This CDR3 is CASSLGDGQYF. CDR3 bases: TGTGCCAGCAGCTTAGGAGATGGGCAGTACTTC.

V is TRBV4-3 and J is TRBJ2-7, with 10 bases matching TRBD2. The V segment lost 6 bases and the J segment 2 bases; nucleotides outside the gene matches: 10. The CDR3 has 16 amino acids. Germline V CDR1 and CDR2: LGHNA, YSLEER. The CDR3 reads CASSHLTAGGPYEQYF. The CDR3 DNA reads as TGCGCCAGCAGTCATTTAACAGCGGGGGGGCCCTACGAGCAGTACTTC.

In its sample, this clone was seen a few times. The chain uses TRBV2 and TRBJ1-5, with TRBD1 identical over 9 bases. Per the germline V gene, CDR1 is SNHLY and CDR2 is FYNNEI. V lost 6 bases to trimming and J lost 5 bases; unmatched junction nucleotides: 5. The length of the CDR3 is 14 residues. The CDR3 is CASSRQGGDQPQHF. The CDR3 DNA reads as TGTGCCAGCAGCAGACAGGGGGGGGATCAGCCCCAGCATTTT.

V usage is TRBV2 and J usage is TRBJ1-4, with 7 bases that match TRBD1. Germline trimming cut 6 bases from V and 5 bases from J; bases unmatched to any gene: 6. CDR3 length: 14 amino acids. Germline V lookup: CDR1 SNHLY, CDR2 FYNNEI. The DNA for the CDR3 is TGTGCCAGCAGCTACCGGGACAGAAATGAAAAACTGTTTTTT. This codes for CASSYRDRNEKLFF.

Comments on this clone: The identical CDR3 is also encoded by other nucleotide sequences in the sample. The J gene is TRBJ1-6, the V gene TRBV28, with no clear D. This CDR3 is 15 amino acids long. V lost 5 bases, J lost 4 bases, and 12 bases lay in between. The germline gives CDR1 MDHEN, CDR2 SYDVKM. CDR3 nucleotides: TGTGCCAGCAGTGGAAGTGAGGGATATAATTCACCCCTCCACTTT. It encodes CASSGSEGYNSPLHF. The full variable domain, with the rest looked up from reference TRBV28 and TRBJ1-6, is DVKVTQSSRYLVKRTGEKVFLECVQDMDHENMFWYRQDPGLGLRLIYFSYDVKMKEKGDIPEGYSVSREKKERFSLILESASTNQTSMYLCASSGSEGYNSPLHFGNGTRLTVT.

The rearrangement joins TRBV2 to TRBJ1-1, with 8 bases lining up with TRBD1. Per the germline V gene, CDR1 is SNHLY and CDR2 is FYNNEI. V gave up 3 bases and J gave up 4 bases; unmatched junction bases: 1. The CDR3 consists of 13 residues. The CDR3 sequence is CASSDTGGTEAFF. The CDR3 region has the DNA TGTGCCAGCAGTGATACAGGGGGCACTGAAGCTTTCTTT.

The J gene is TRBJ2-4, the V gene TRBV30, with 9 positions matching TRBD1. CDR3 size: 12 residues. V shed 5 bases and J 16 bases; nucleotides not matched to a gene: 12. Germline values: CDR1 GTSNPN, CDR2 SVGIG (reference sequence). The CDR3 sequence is CAWGNSPGQGYF. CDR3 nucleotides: TGTGCCTGGGGAAACTCACCGGGACAGGGATACTTC. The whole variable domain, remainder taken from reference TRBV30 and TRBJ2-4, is SQTIHQWPATLVQPVGSPLSLECTVEGTSNPNLYWYRQAAGRGLQLLFYSVGIGQISSEVPQNLSASRPQDRQFILSSKKLLLSDSGFYLCAWGNSPGQGYFGAGTRLSVL.

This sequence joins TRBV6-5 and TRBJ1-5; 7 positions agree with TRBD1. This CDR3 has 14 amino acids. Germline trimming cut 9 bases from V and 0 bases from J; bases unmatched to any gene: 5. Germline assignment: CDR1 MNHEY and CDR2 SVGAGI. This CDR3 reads CASGTENSNQPQHF. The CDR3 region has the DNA TGTGCCAGTGGGACAGAAAATAGCAATCAGCCCCAGCATTTT.

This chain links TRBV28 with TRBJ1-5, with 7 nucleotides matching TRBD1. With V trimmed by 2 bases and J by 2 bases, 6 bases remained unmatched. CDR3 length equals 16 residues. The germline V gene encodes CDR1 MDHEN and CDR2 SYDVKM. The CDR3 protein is CASSLKGGKGNQPQHF. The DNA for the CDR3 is TGTGCCAGCAGTTTAAAAGGGGGCAAAGGCAATCAGCCCCAGCATTTT. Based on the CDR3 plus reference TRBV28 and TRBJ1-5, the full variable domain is DVKVTQSSRYLVKRTGEKVFLECVQDMDHENMFWYRQDPGLGLRLIYFSYDVKMKEKGDIPEGYSVSREKKERFSLILESASTNQTSMYLCASSLKGGKGNQPQHFGDGTRLSIL.

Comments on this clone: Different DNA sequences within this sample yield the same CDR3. This CDR3 is CASSLNQNSPLHF. The CDR3 DNA is TGCGCCAGCAGCTTAAACCAGAATTCACCCCTCCACTTT. The rearrangement links TRBV5-1 to TRBJ1-6; no reliable D call. Germline V gives CDR1 SGHRS, CDR2 YFSETQ. V lost 2 bases and J lost 7, with 7 bases in between. The CDR3 sequence is 13 residues long.